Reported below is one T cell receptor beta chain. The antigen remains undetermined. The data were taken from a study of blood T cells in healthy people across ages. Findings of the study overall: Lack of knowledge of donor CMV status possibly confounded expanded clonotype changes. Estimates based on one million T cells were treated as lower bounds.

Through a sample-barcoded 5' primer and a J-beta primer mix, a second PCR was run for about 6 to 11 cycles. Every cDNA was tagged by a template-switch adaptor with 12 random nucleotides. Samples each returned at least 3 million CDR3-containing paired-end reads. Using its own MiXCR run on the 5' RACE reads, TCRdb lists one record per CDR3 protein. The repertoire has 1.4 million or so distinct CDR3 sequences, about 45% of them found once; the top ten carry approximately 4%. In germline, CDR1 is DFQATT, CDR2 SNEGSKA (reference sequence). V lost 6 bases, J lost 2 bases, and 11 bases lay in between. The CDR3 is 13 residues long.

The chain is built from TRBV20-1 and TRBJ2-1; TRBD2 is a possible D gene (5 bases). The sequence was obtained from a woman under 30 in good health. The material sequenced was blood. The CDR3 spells CSAQDSTYNEQFF. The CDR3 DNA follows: TGCAGTGCCCAGGACTCCACCTACAATGAGCAGTTCTTC.